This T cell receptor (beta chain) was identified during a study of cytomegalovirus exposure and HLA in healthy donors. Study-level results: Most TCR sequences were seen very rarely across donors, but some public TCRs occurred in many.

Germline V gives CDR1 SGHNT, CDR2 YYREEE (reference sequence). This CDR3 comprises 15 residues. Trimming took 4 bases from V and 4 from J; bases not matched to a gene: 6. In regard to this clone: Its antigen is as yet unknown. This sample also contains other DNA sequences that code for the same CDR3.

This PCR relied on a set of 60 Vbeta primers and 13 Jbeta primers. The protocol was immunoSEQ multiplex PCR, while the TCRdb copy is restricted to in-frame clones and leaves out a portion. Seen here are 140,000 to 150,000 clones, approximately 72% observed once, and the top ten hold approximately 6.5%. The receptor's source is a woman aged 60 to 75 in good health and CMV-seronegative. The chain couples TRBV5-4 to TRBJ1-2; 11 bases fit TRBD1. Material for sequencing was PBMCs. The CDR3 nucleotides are TGTGCCAGCAGCGCCGGGACAGGGGGAGGCTATGGCTACACCTTC. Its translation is CASSAGTGGGYGYTF.